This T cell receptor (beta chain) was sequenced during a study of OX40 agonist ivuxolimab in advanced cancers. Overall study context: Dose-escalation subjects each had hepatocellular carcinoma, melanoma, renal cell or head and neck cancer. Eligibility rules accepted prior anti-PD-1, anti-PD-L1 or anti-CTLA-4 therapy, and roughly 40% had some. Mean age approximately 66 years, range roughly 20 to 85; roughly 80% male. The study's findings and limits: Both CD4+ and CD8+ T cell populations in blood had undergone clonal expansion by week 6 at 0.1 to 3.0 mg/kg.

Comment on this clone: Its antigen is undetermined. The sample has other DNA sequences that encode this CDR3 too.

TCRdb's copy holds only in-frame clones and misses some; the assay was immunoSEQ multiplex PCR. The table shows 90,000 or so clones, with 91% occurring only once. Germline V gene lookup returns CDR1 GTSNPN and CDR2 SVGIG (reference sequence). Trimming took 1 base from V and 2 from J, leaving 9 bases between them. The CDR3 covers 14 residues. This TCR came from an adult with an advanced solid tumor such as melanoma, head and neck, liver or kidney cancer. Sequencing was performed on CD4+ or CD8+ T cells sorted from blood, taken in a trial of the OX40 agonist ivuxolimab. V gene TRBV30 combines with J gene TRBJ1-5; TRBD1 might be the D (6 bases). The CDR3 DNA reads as TGTGCCTGGAGTGGGGGGCAAGGCAATCAGCCCCAGCATTTT. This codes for CAWSGGQGNQPQHF.